These T cell receptor beta chains were read from a single sample in a study of PD-1 blockade in classical Hodgkin lymphoma. The data were produced by immunoSEQ multiplex PCR, yet TCRdb's version contains in-frame clones alone and is incomplete. Of fewer than 30,000 clones in the sample, almost 90% are singletons; the top ten hold approximately 6.7%. Sequences were derived from CD8+ T cells from blood, sampled at baseline. These receptors came from a human donor with classical Hodgkin lymphoma. CDR3s include the opening cysteine and the closing phenylalanine or tryptophan. The D gene is left open where the match is weak.

D gene	V gene	J gene	CDR3 protein
.	TRBV5-8	TRBJ2-7	CASSFPAGSYEQYF
.	TRBV30	TRBJ1-5	CAWSVGNQPQHF
.	TRBV27	TRBJ2-1	CASSQGNEQFF
.	TRBV30	TRBJ2-1	CAWSALSGHSYNEQFF
.	TRBV7-9	TRBJ2-1	CASSHGGGAYNEQFF
.	TRBV6-5	TRBJ2-7	CASSYYVGDYEQYF
TRBD2	TRBV27	TRBJ2-7	CASSLTGLLSGEQYF
.	TRBV9	TRBJ1-4	CASSPPGRQDEKLFF
TRBD1	TRBV30	TRBJ2-7	CAWSVLIPGTGSEEQYF
.	TRBV27	TRBJ1-3	CASSYSRTDSGNTIYF
TRBD1	TRBV9	TRBJ1-2	CASYSGGPYGYTF
.	TRBV7-9	TRBJ1-5	CASSLAGKPQHF
.	TRBV27	TRBJ1-3	CASSLSGGGGNTIYF
.	TRBV7-2	TRBJ2-3	CASSLALGETDTQYF
TRBD1	TRBV4-1	TRBJ2-1	CASSQDGDRVGNEQFF
.	TRBV10-3	TRBJ2-5	CAIFDKARETQYF
TRBD2	TRBV5-1	TRBJ2-3	CASSSLAGGPPDTQYF
.	TRBV7-9	TRBJ2-7	CASSPPPPGLLPYEQYF
.	TRBV5-5	TRBJ2-3	CASSLDRRTSTDTQYF
TRBD1	TRBV30	TRBJ1-5	CAWRADRVGQPQHF
.	TRBV2	TRBJ2-1	CAFIGPTSNEQFF
.	TRBV19	TRBJ2-7	CASSPGLGYEQYF
TRBD1	TRBV2	TRBJ2-3	CASSAGTGGSDTQYF